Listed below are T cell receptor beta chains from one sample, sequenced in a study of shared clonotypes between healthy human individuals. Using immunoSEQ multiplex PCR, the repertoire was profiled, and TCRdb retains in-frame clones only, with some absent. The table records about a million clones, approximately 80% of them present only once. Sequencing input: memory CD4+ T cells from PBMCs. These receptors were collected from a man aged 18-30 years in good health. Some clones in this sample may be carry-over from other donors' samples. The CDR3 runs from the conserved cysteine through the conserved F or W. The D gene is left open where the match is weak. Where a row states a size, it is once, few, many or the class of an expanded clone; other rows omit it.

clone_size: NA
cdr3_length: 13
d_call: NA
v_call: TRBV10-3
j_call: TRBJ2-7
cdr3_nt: TGTGCCATCAGTGACCCTACTGGGGGCGAGCAGTACTTC
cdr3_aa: CAISDPTGGEQYF

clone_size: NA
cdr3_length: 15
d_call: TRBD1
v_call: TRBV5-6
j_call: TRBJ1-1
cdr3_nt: TGTGCCAGCAGCTTCCAGGTGACAGGGGCTGAAGAAGCTTTCTTT
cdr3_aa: CASSFQVTGAEEAFF

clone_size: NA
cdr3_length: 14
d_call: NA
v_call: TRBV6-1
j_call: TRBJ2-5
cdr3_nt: TGTGCCAGCAGAAGACAGGAGGTGGGAGAGACCCAGTACTTC
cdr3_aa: CASRRQEVGETQYF

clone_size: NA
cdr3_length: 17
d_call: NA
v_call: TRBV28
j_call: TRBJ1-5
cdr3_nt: TGTGCCAGCAGTTTCCCCTCCGCCGGGGGCGGAAATCAGCCCCAGCATTTT
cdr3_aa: CASSFPSAGGGNQPQHF

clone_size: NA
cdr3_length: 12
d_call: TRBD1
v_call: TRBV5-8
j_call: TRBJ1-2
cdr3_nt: TGTGCCAGCAGCTTGGGGACAGGGAGTCACACCTTC
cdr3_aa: CASSLGTGSHTF

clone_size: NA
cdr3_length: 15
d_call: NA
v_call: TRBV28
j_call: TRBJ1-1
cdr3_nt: TGTGCCAGCAGTCGTCCGACAGGTCCGGACACTGAAGCTTTCTTT
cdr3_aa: CASSRPTGPDTEAFF

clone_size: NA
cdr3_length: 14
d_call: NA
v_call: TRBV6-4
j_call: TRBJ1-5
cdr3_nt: TGTGCCGGATCGTCGGACAGCACTAATCAGCCCCAGCATTTT
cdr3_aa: CAGSSDSTNQPQHF

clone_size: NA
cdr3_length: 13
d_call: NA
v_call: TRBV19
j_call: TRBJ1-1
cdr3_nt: TGTGCCAGTAGTATAGATGGTGGGGGTGAAGCTTTCTTT
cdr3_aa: CASSIDGGGEAFF

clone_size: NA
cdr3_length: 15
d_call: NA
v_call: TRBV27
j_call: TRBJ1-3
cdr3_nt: TGTGCCAGCAGACAACAGGGTGGCTCTGGAAACACCATATATTTT
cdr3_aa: CASRQQGGSGNTIYF

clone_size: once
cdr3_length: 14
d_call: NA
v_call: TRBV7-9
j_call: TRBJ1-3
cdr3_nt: TGTGCCAGCAGCTTTGCGACAGCTGGAAACACCATATATTTT
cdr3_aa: CASSFATAGNTIYF

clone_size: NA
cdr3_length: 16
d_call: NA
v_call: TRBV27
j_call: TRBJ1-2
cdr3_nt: TGTGCCAGCAGTTTAAAGGCGGCAGGAGCTAACTATGGCTACACCTTC
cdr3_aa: CASSLKAAGANYGYTF

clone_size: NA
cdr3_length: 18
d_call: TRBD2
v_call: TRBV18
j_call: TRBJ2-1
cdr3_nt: TGTGCCAGCTCATTTGGGACTAGCGGGAGGGCCGTTTACAATGAGCAGTTCTTC
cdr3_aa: CASSFGTSGRAVYNEQFF

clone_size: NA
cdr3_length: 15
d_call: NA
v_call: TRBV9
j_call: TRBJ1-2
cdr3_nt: TGTGCCAGCAGCGGAAGCGGGGGGATCTACTATGGCTACACCTTC
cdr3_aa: CASSGSGGIYYGYTF

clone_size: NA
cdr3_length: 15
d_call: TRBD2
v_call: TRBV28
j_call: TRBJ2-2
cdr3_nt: TGTGCCAGCTACGCCAGCGGGAGGAATTCCGGGGAGCTGTTTTTT
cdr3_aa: CASYASGRNSGELFF

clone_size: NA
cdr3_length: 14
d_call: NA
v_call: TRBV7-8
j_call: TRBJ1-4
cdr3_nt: TGTGCCAGCACCCCGGGGGGGCATGGTGAAAAACTGTTTTTT
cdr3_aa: CASTPGGHGEKLFF

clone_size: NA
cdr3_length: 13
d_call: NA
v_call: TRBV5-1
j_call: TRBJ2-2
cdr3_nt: TGCGCCAGCGCCCGAAGGCAAGGCGGGGAGCTGTTTTTT
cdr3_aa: CASARRQGGELFF

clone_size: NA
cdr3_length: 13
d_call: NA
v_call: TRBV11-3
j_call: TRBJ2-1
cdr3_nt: TGTGCCAGCAGCTTAGGATCGACTACACCTCAGTTCTTC
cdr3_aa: CASSLGSTTPQFF

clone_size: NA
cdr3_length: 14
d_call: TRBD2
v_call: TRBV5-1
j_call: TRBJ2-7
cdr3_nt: TGCGCCAGCAGCACAGGACTCGGGCGGGGGGAGCAGTACTTC
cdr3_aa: CASSTGLGRGEQYF

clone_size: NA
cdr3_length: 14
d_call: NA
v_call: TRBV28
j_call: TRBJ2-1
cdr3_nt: TGTGCCAGCAGCCGCGCCGGGAGTAACTATGAGCAGTTCTTC
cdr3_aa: CASSRAGSNYEQFF

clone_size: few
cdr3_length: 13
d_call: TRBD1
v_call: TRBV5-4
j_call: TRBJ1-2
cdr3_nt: TGTGCCAGCAGCCCCGGACAGGGGTGGGGCTACACCTTC
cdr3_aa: CASSPGQGWGYTF

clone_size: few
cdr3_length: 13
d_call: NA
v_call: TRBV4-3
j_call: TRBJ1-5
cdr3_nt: TGCGCCAGCAGCCAAGATCTCTATCAGCCCCAGCATTTT
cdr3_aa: CASSQDLYQPQHF

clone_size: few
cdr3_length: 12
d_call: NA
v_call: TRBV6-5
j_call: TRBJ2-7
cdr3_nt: TGTGCCAGCCGGGCGAATCGGTACGAGCAGTACTTC
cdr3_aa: CASRANRYEQYF

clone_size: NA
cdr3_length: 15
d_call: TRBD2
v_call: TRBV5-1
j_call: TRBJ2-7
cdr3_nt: TGCGCCAGCAGCTTGGGCCCTAGCGGGAGCTACGAGCAGTACTTC
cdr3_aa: CASSLGPSGSYEQYF

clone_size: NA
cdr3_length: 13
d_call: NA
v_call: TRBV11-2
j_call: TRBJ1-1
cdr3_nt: TGTGCCAGTCGAAGAGGTATGAACACTGAAGCTTTCTTT
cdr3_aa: CASRRGMNTEAFF

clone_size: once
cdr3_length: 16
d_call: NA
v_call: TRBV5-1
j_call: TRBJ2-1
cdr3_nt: TGCGCCAGCAGCTTGGGACCGGGAGGGGGCCTCAATGAGCAGTTCTTC
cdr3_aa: CASSLGPGGGLNEQFF

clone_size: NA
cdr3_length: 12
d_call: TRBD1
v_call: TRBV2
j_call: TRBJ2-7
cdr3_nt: TGTGCCAGCAGTGCGGACAGGGGCGAGCAGTACTTC
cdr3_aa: CASSADRGEQYF

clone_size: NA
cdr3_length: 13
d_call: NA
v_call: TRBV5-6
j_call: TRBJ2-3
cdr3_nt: TGTGCCAGCAGCCCAGCAGGGATAGATACGCAGTATTTT
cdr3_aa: CASSPAGIDTQYF

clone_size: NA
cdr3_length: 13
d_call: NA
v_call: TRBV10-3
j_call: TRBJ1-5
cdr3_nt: TGTGCCATCAGCGAACGGGCAGGGGAGCCCCAGCATTTT
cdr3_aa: CAISERAGEPQHF

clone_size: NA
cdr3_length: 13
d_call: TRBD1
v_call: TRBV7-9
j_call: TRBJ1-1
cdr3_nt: TGTGCCAGCAGCTTCCAGGGGGACACTGAAGCTTTCTTT
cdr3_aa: CASSFQGDTEAFF